This T cell receptor beta chain came from a study of T cell changes during pregnancy in multiple sclerosis. This CDR3 contains 15 residues. The germline CDR1 and CDR2 sequences are MNHNS and SASEGT. V gave up 7 bases and J gave up 1 base, with 13 bases separating them. Generated by immunoSEQ multiplex PCR, the TCRdb table keeps only in-frame clones and is missing some. The table shows tens of thousands of clones, with about nine tenths occurring only once. The TCR was taken from a female donor in good health, enrolled as a control in a pregnancy study. The source material was CD4+ T cells from peripheral blood mononuclear cells, sampled in the second trimester of pregnancy. The rearrangement links TRBV6-1 to TRBJ1-4, with D perhaps matching TRBD1 (6 bases). The CDR3: CASNWDIQTNEKLFF. CDR3 DNA sequence: TGTGCCAGCAACTGGGACATACAAACTAATGAAAAACTGTTTTTT.